Each of the 13 T cell receptor beta chains below was sequenced from the same sample in a study of T cells in Graves' hyperthyroidism and ophthalmopathy. RNA transcripts were the template for amplifying TCR beta CDR3 regions. A first-round RT-PCR of the TCR CDR3 used the HTBI primer set. TCRdb processed the multiplex PCR reads anew with MiXCR; each CDR3 protein has one entry. The data show about 360,000 distinct CDR3 sequences, roughly 14% seen once. The sequenced sample was blood. These receptor sequences come from a man under 40 with Graves' hyperthyroidism that later progressed to Graves' ophthalmopathy.

Many counts were recorded for this clonotype. The DNA for the CDR3 is TGTGCCAGCAGGCTCCGGGCCTCAATGAACACTGAAGCTTTCTTT. It translates to CASRLRASMNTEAFF. The chain employs TRBV6-2 or TRBV6-3 and TRBJ1-1; no firm D call. The V end was cut by 6 bases, the J end by 0 bases, with 14 bases between. CDR3 size: 15 residues. CDR1 is MNHEY, CDR2 SVGEGT, per germline.

The chain is built from TRBV20-1 and TRBJ1-2, with 11 bases fitting TRBD1. The CDR3 sequence is 13 residues long. Germline V gene sequence: CDR1 DFQATT, CDR2 SNEGSKA (reference sequence). Here the CDR3 reads CSLTGQGAFGYTF. CDR3 bases: TGCAGCCTAACCGGACAGGGGGCGTTTGGCTACACCTTC.

This clonotype was picked up many times. The rearrangement uses TRBV12-3 or TRBV12-4 and TRBJ2-3; 7 nucleotides agree with TRBD1. The CDR3 totals 13 residues. V was clipped by 7 bases and J by 6 bases; unmatched bases: 7. The CDR3 DNA is TGTGCCAGCAACCGGCAGGGGGTTGATACGCAGTATTTT. Amino acids: CASNRQGVDTQYF.

This clonotype was seen repeatedly, ten times or more. This chain uses TRBV7-2 with TRBJ2-7, with D maybe TRBD1 (6 bases). The CDR3 has 13 residues. Trimming stripped 5 bases from V and 2 bases from J, with 10 bases between. The germline V gene has CDR1 SGHTA and CDR2 FQGNSA. The CDR3 sequence: CASSVTGPYEQYF. The CDR3 DNA follows: TGTGCCAGCAGCGTTACAGGGCCCTACGAGCAGTACTTC.

The chain has TRBV4-1 and TRBJ2-7; perhaps TRBD2 as D (6 bases). V was cut by 2 bases and J by 7 bases, with 18 bases left in between. Germline V gene lookup returns CDR1 MGHRA and CDR2 YSYEKL. CDR3 size: 15 residues. In DNA form, the CDR3 reads TGCGCCAGCAGCCAAAAAGGAGGGTCCGTGGGAGAGCAGTACTTC. As protein: CASSQKGGSVGEQYF.

The sample holds one count of this clonotype. The chain recombines TRBV6-5 with TRBJ2-3; maybe TRBD2 (5 bases). The CDR3 has 15 amino acids. With 3 bases removed from V and 5 bases from J, the gap between germline ends came to 15 bases. Germline V gene data show CDR1 as MNHEY and CDR2 as SVGAGI. In DNA form, the CDR3 reads TGTGCCAGCAGTTATGGGAGTTTACACCTAGATACGCAGTATTTT. It specifies CASSYGSLHLDTQYF.

This clonotype was seen ten or more times. The chain links TRBV6-1 to TRBJ1-1, with unresolved D. Trimming took off 7 bases at V and 4 bases at J, with 16 bases between the two ends. The CDR3 has 14 residues. In germline, CDR1 is MNHNS, CDR2 SASEGT. The CDR3 DNA sequence: TGTGCCAGCACCCTCGGCGGGAGGGCCACTGAAGCTTTCTTT. Its protein is CASTLGGRATEAFF.

This clonotype was recorded many times. The chain combines TRBV5-1 with TRBJ1-2; 8 nucleotides line up with TRBD1. V gave up 5 bases and J gave up 0 bases; unmatched junction bases: 3. Looked up from germline, CDR1 is SGHRS and CDR2 is YFSETQ. This CDR3 region has 14 residues. CDR3 sequence reads: CASRPGGPNYGYTF. Here the CDR3 DNA reads TGCGCCAGCAGGCCAGGGGGCCCTAACTATGGCTACACCTTC. Drawing the rest from reference TRBV5-1 and TRBJ1-2, the complete variable domain is KAGVTQTPRYLIKTRGQQVTLSCSPISGHRSVSWYQQTPGQGLQFLFEYFSETQRNKGNFPGRFSGRQFSNSRSEMNVSTLELGDSALYLCASRPGGPNYGYTFGSGTRLTVV.

This clonotype came up a few times. The CDR3 sequence is CASSPSRVHGKLFF. The CDR3 DNA reads TGTGCCAGCAGTCCAAGCAGGGTACACGGAAAACTGTTTTTT. The chain couples TRBV12-3 or TRBV12-4 to TRBJ1-4; D perhaps matches TRBD1 (5 bases). V was trimmed by 5 bases and J by 10 bases, leaving 17 bases between them. This CDR3 region has 14 residues.

This clonotype was recorded at least ten times. The chain carries TRBV28 and TRBJ2-7; D tentatively fits TRBD1 or TRBD2 (5 bases each). V lost 7 bases, J lost 3 bases, and 22 bases lay in between. The germline gives CDR1 MDHEN, CDR2 SYDVKM. This CDR3 spans 16 amino acids. CDR3 DNA: TGTGCCAGCACCTCGCGGGCGGCAGGGTTAAACTACGAGCAGTACTTC. Translation: CASTSRAAGLNYEQYF.

The rearrangement joins TRBV20-1 to TRBJ1-2; D is ambiguous. Looked up from germline, CDR1 is DFQATT and CDR2 is SNEGSKA (reference sequence). With 5 bases removed from V and 6 bases from J, the gap between germline ends came to 16 bases. The CDR3 covers 13 residues. Written as DNA, the CDR3 is TGCAGTGCTCTCGGACTGTGGACGGATGGCTACACCTTC. It codes for CSALGLWTDGYTF.

Only a few counts were recorded for this clonotype. The chain recombines TRBV5-1 with TRBJ2-5; 9 nucleotides match TRBD1. This CDR3 region has 16 residues. The V and J ends lost 0 bases and 5 bases, in that order; junction bases with no gene match: 8. CDR1 is SGHRS and CDR2 is YFSETQ in the germline V gene. CDR3 bases: TGCGCCAGCAGCTTGGAAGGGACAGGGATTCAGGAGACCCAGTACTTC. Residues: CASSLEGTGIQETQYF.

This clonotype has a handful of counts. This sequence joins TRBV19 and TRBJ2-1; a weak D match, TRBD2 (6 bases). This CDR3 is built from 13 residues. Germline CDR1 LNHDA, CDR2 SQIVND (reference sequence). The V gene lost 1 base and the J gene lost 8 bases, with 9 bases spanning the gap. The CDR3 sequence: CASSIAAGYEQFF. CDR3 DNA sequence: TGTGCCAGTAGTATAGCGGCGGGATATGAGCAGTTCTTC.